Shown below are 26 T cell receptor beta chains from a single sample sequenced in a study of T cells in women clearing cervical HPV infection. The data were produced by immunoSEQ multiplex PCR, yet TCRdb's version contains in-frame clones alone and is incomplete. Reported are about 30,000 clones; the ten largest clones contain roughly 3.6%. Material for sequencing was blood buffy coat. Source of these receptors: a woman aged 18-70 years with a cervical HPV16 infection that either progressed to CIN3+ or cleared (not recorded which).

As concerns this clone: The read halts 3 residues ahead of the CDR3 end, with the missing end drawn from the germline J gene. The chain couples TRBV7-2 to TRBJ2-1; D is possibly TRBD2 (5 bases). Germline lookup yields CDR1 SGHTA and CDR2 FQGNSA. This CDR3 contains 12 residues. The ends were cut back, 7 bases at V and 7 bases at J, with 11 bases in the middle. The CDR3 protein is CASITKRNEQFF. The CDR3 DNA, read in part, is TGTGCCAGCATCACTAAGCGGAATGAG.

As concerns this clone: Read sequence stops 3 residues before the CDR3 end, and the germline J gene provides the missing end. V usage is TRBV29-1 and J usage is TRBJ1-1, with 9 bases lining up with TRBD1. Looked up from germline, CDR1 is SQVTM and CDR2 is ANQGSEA. CDR3 length: 14 residues. The CDR3 spells CSVSTGTGPNLAFF. The part of the CDR3 DNA that was read is TGCAGCGTTTCTACCGGGACAGGGCCCAATTTG.

As concerns this clone: The read comes to an end 3 residues before the CDR3 does, leaving the germline J gene to fill in the end. This chain links TRBV20-1 with TRBJ2-7, with 12 bases identical to TRBD2. The germline gives CDR1 DFQATT, CDR2 SNEGSKA (reference sequence). The V gene end was trimmed by 3 bases and the J gene end by 5 bases; junction bases not matched to a gene: 11. The CDR3 sequence is 16 residues long. The CDR3 sequence is CSARLAGGPLGDEQYF. CDR3 DNA, as far as it was read: TGCAGTGCTAGGCTAGCGGGAGGGCCCCTCGGGGACGAG.

Remarks on this clone: The read falls 3 residues short of the CDR3 end, and the missing part is taken from the germline J gene. The chain combines TRBV10-3 with TRBJ1-2; 7 bases match TRBD1. Germline lookup yields CDR1 ENHRY and CDR2 SYGVKD. This CDR3 spans 12 amino acids. The junction had 2 bases not matched to a gene; V was cut back by 7 bases and J by 3 bases. CDR3 bases read: TGTGCCATCAAAGGGGGCGACTATGGC. Its translation: CAIKGGDYG. The entire CDR3 protein is CAIKGGDYGYTF.

Concerning this clone itself: The CDR3 end falls 3 residues outside the read, so it is completed with the germline J gene. This sequence joins TRBV5-1 and TRBJ2-1; D unclear. This CDR3 has 13 residues. CDR1 SGHRS and CDR2 YFSETQ come from the germline V gene. The V end lost 4 bases, the J end lost 8 bases, and 13 bases lay between the germline ends. The DNA read from the CDR3 is TGCGCCAGCAGCCTTCCTTCCGTAGATGAG. This codes for CASSLPSVDE. The CDR3 in full is CASSLPSVDEQFF.

On this clone itself: The read ends 3 residues before the CDR3 terminus; that terminus is restored from the germline J gene. The rearrangement uses TRBV4-1 and TRBJ1-5; possible D gene TRBD1, 6 bases. This CDR3 is built from 16 residues. Germline loops: CDR1 MGHRA, CDR2 YSYEKL. The V end lost 0 bases, the J end lost 0 bases, and 9 bases lay between the germline ends. Partial CDR3 DNA: TGCGCCAGCAGCCAAGAGGGAGGGGGTAGCAATCAGCCC. Amino acid sequence: CASSQEGGGSNQP. The full CDR3 reads CASSQEGGGSNQPQHF.

In the case of this clone: The read ends 3 residues shy of where the CDR3 ends; the end is completed using the germline J gene. The chain uses TRBV20-1 and TRBJ1-5; 7 bases are a match to TRBD1. The trim removed 5 bases at V and 1 base at J, leaving 5 bases unmatched. This CDR3 comprises 14 residues. In germline, CDR1 is DFQATT, CDR2 SNEGSKA (reference sequence). CDR3 DNA, as far as it was read: TGCAGTGCTGGAGGGACAGACAGCAATCAGCCC. Protein sequence: CSAGGTDSNQP. The entire CDR3 sequence reads CSAGGTDSNQPQHF.

Notes on this clone: At one end the junction does not follow the germline gene, possibly because of a read error. From the germline J gene comes the end of the CDR3, since the read stops 3 residues before it. V is TRBV5-3 and J is TRBJ2-7, with 9 bases that match TRBD1. TRBV5-3 falls under the ORF class, with uncertain function. The CDR3 covers 15 residues. CDR3 DNA, as far as it was read: TGTGCCAGAAGTTTGGTGGACAGGGGATCCTACGAG. Residues: CARSLVDRGSYE. The entire CDR3 protein is CARSLVDRGSYEQYF.

With respect to this clone: The missing CDR3 end, 3 residues past where the read stops, is filled in from the germline J gene. This rearrangement joins TRBV2 to TRBJ2-1; 7 bases match TRBD1. The germline gives CDR1 SNHLY, CDR2 FYNNEI. The CDR3 totals 15 residues. The trim removed 6 bases at V and 5 bases at J, leaving 10 bases unmatched. The CDR3 here is CASRLMGQSNNEQFF. CDR3 bases read: TGTGCCAGCAGATTAATGGGACAGTCCAACAATGAG.

As regards this clone: One end of the junction is discordant with germline, which a read error may explain. Coverage ceases 3 residues before the CDR3 finishes, and the germline J gene fills in the end. The rearrangement uses TRBV7-7 and TRBJ1-2; D is uncertain. The CDR3 covers 15 residues. CDR1 and CDR2 (germline): SSHAT, FNYEAQ (reference sequence). The CDR3 DNA, read in part, is TGTGCTAGCAGCTTACTAGCGGGAGGGTTTAATGAC. Encoded protein: CASSLLAGGFND. The CDR3 in its entirety is CASSLLAGGFNDYTF. Variable domain in full (rest from reference TRBV7-7 and TRBJ1-2): GAGVSQSPRYKVTKRGQDVTLRCDPISSHATLYWYQQALGQGPEFLTYFNYEAQPDKSGLPSDRFSAERPEGSISTLTIQRTEQRDSAMYRCASSLLAGGFNDYTFGSGTRLTVV.

Comments on this clone: The read halts 3 residues ahead of the CDR3 end, with the missing end drawn from the germline J gene. V is TRBV19 and J is TRBJ1-4; 7 bases match TRBD1. The germline V gene encodes CDR1 LNHDA and CDR2 SQIVND (reference sequence). This CDR3 has 14 amino acids. The V gene end was trimmed by 6 bases and the J gene end by 3 bases; junction bases not matched to a gene: 4. The CDR3 DNA, read in part, is TGTGCCAGTAGCCCGGACAGGTCTAATGAAAAA. This gives the protein CASSPDRSNEK. The full CDR3 sequence reads CASSPDRSNEKLFF.

On this clone: The read ends 3 residues before the CDR3 terminus; that terminus is restored from the germline J gene. V usage is TRBV7-6 and J usage is TRBJ1-2, with D perhaps matching TRBD1 (5 bases). The germline V gene encodes CDR1 SGHVS and CDR2 FNYEAQ. The CDR3 covers 16 residues. CDR3 bases read: TGTGCCAGCAGCTCACTTAGCGGGACCAAACCGGATACC. Protein: CASSSLSGTKPDT. The whole CDR3 reads CASSSLSGTKPDTYTF.

Concerning this clone: The CDR3 end lies 3 residues beyond the end of the read and is filled in from the germline J gene. The chain has TRBV20-1 and TRBJ1-2; TRBD1 matches at 8 bases. Germline loops: CDR1 DFQATT, CDR2 SNEGSKA (reference sequence). CDR3 size: 13 residues. The sequenced part of the CDR3 DNA is TGCAGTGCTAGACCAGGACAGGGCCGGGGC. It yields the protein CSARPGQGRG. The full CDR3 protein is CSARPGQGRGYTF.

As to this clone: The read falls 3 residues short of the CDR3 end, and the missing part is taken from the germline J gene. V is TRBV19 and J is TRBJ2-3, with 9 bases lining up with TRBD2. The germline gives CDR1 LNHDA, CDR2 SQIVND (reference sequence). This CDR3 contains 15 residues. The CDR3 here is CASSIVGAGGETQYF. The CDR3 bases that were read are TGTGCCAGTAGTATTGTAGGAGCGGGAGGTGAGACG.

As regards this clone: The read is 3 residues too short to cover the CDR3 end, so that end is filled in from the germline J gene. The V gene is TRBV11-3, the J gene TRBJ2-7, with D tentatively TRBD1 (6 bases). The V and J ends lost 5 bases and 0 bases respectively, with 11 bases between them. In germline, CDR1 is SGHNT, CDR2 YENEEA. This CDR3 is 14 amino acids long. CDR3 protein: CASSIRDNSYEQYF. Partial CDR3 DNA: TGTGCCAGCAGCATCCGGGACAACTCCTACGAG. The variable domain in full, with the rest retrieved from reference TRBV11-3 and TRBJ2-7, is EAGVVQSPRYKIIEKKQPVAFWCNPISGHNTLYWYLQNLGQGPELLIRYENEEAVDDSQLPKDRFSAERLKGVDSTLKIQPAELGDSAVYLCASSIRDNSYEQYFGPGTRLTVT.

The CDR3 loop reads CASSLEGVYNEQFF. The CDR3 DNA, read in part, is TGCGCCAGCAGCTTGGAGGGGGTCTACAATGAG. The rearrangement joins TRBV5-1 to TRBJ2-1, with D possibly being TRBD1 (6 bases). The CDR3 end falls 3 residues outside the read, so it is completed with the germline J gene. V gave up 0 bases and J gave up 3 bases, with 7 bases separating them. CDR1 is SGHRS and CDR2 is YFSETQ in the germline V gene. The CDR3 is 14 amino acids.

As concerns this clone: The DNA ends 3 residues before the CDR3 does, and the rest of the CDR3 is filled in from the germline J gene. V usage is TRBV20-1 and J usage is TRBJ2-7; D perhaps matches TRBD1 (5 bases). In germline, CDR1 is DFQATT, CDR2 SNEGSKA (reference sequence). The V end was cut by 3 bases, the J end by 0 bases, with 12 bases between. CDR3 size: 14 residues. CDR3 amino acids: CSARSQGSSYEQYF. The covered CDR3 bases are TGCAGTGCTAGGAGTCAGGGATCCTCCTACGAG.

Comment on this clone: The read terminates 3 residues ahead of where the CDR3 ends, so the germline J gene completes it. The chain recombines TRBV12-3 or TRBV12-4 with TRBJ1-3, with D possibly being TRBD1 (6 bases). The CDR3 runs 15 residues. V lost 8 bases and J lost 4, with 18 bases in between. The CDR3 here is CASSLGQGQGNTIYF. CDR3 DNA, as far as it was read: TGTGCCAGCTCATTAGGGCAGGGGCAGGGAAACACC.

Comment on this clone: The read is 3 residues too short to cover the CDR3 end, so that end is filled in from the germline J gene. This chain uses TRBV16 with TRBJ2-5, with TRBD2 matching 8 bases. J gave up 3 bases and V 4 bases, and 7 bases lay outside the gene matches. From germline, CDR1 is KGHSY and CDR2 FQNENV. The CDR3 is 15 amino acids. The CDR3 loop is CASSPLQTSEETQYF. Incomplete CDR3 DNA: TGTGCCAGCAGCCCCCTCCAGACTAGCGAAGAGACC.

Considering frequency, this clone is medium-sized. Read coverage stops 3 residues before the CDR3 terminus; the germline J gene supplies the remainder. J is TRBJ2-5 and V is TRBV18; 10 bases map to TRBD2. Trimming cost V 3 bases and J 5 bases; bases outside gene matches: 6. The CDR3 is made up of 15 amino acids. Germline values: CDR1 KGHSH, CDR2 LQKENI. Incomplete CDR3 DNA: TGTGCCAGCTCACCTGCTAGCGGGAGAGGGGAGACC. Translation gives CASSPASGRGET. The whole CDR3 reads CASSPASGRGETQYF.

About this clone itself: The sequence runs out 3 residues before the end of the CDR3; the remainder is reconstructed from the germline J gene. The chain has TRBV2 and TRBJ1-1; possible D gene TRBD1, 5 bases. Germline V gene data show CDR1 as SNHLY and CDR2 as FYNNEI. The CDR3 has 12 residues. Trimming left V 5 bases short and J 5 bases short, with 9 bases between. The CDR3 sequence is CASSPGGTEAFF. Incomplete CDR3 DNA: TGTGCCAGCAGTCCTGGGGGGACTGAA.

Concerning this clone itself: The DNA ends 3 residues before the CDR3 does, and the rest of the CDR3 is filled in from the germline J gene. The rearrangement links TRBV5-1 to TRBJ2-5; D uncertain. V was trimmed by 1 base and J by 1 base, leaving 11 bases between them. CDR3 length: 15 amino acids. Germline V gives CDR1 SGHRS, CDR2 YFSETQ. The sequenced CDR3 bases are TGCGCCAGCAGCTTGAGTCCAGGCATCCAAGAGACC. It encodes CASSLSPGIQET. The whole CDR3 is CASSLSPGIQETQYF. The whole variable domain, remainder taken from reference TRBV5-1 and TRBJ2-5, is KAGVTQTPRYLIKTRGQQVTLSCSPISGHRSVSWYQQTPGQGLQFLFEYFSETQRNKGNFPGRFSGRQFSNSRSEMNVSTLELGDSALYLCASSLSPGIQETQYFGPGTRLLVL.

In regard to this clone: The read ends 3 residues early relative to the CDR3; the germline J gene fills the gap. The chain uses TRBV19 and TRBJ1-1; 8 bases agree with TRBD1. Germline CDR1 reads LNHDA; CDR2 reads SQIVND (reference sequence). With V trimmed by 6 bases and J by 1 base, 4 bases remained unmatched. The CDR3 has 14 amino acids. CDR3 bases read: TGTGCCAGTAGACCGGACAGGGCGAACACTGAA. This translates into CASRPDRANTE. The whole CDR3 protein is CASRPDRANTEAFF.

For this clone: The missing CDR3 end, 3 residues past where the read stops, is filled in from the germline J gene. This chain connects TRBV6-1 to TRBJ1-5; 7 bases map to TRBD1. The ends lost 1 base at V and 7 bases at J; junction bases unmatched: 4. This CDR3 spans 14 amino acids. From germline, CDR1 is MNHNS and CDR2 SASEGT. Partial CDR3 DNA: TGTGCCAGCAGTGAAGGACAGGGAGAACAGCCC. Its protein product is CASSEGQGEQP. The full CDR3 protein is CASSEGQGEQPQHF.

On this clone itself: The read is 3 residues too short to cover the CDR3 end, so that end is filled in from the germline J gene. The rearrangement joins TRBV19 to TRBJ1-1; 7 nucleotides agree with TRBD1. The J segment lost 4 bases and the V segment lost 7 bases, leaving 9 bases of the junction unmatched. Germline V gene sequence: CDR1 LNHDA, CDR2 SQIVND (reference sequence). There are 14 residues in the CDR3. Here the CDR3 reads CASTKTGRGTEAFF. CDR3 bases read: TGTGCCAGTACCAAGACAGGGCGAGGCACTGAA.

As for this clone: The read terminates 3 residues before the CDR3 end, so the remaining end is supplied by the germline J gene. The chain uses TRBV2 and TRBJ2-7, with 9 bases fitting TRBD2. Unmatched junction bases numbered 6, after V lost 3 bases and J lost 6 bases. This CDR3 has 14 amino acids. Germline assignment: CDR1 SNHLY and CDR2 FYNNEI. CDR3 protein: CASSEMGGRVEQYF. Incomplete CDR3 DNA: TGTGCCAGCAGTGAGATGGGCGGGAGGGTCGAG.